Listed here are 14 T cell receptor beta chains from one sample, sequenced in a study of T cells after posttransplantation cyclophosphamide. Profiled with immunoSEQ multiplex PCR; TCRdb holds only in-frame clones, not every one. The sample shows some 10,000 clones, no singletons; the ten largest hold more than 25%. A marrow graft followed busulfan-fludarabine conditioning, with cyclophosphamide on days +3 and +4. The material was PBMCs, obtained after allogeneic stem cell transplant with posttransplant cyclophosphamide. The receptor source for this set is a female patient aged 40 to 50 who received an allogeneic stem cell transplant from a related donor, was CMV-positive, and had no GVHD. Some T cells may have originated in the graft donor.

There are many counts of this clone. The chain combines TRBV19 with TRBJ2-2, with D uncertain. The CDR3 sequence is 13 residues long. V lost 5 bases and J 1 base, leaving 5 bases between the germline ends. From germline, CDR1 is LNHDA and CDR2 SQIVND (reference sequence). As DNA, the CDR3 is TGTGCCAGTAGTCCCCAGAACACCGGGGAGCTGTTTTTT. Translation gives CASSPQNTGELFF. The full variable domain, rest sourced from reference TRBV19 and TRBJ2-2, is DGGITQSPKYLFRKEGQNVTLSCEQNLNHDAMYWYRQDPGQGLRLIYYSQIVNDFQKGDIAEGYSVSREKKESFPLTVTSAQKNPTAFYLCASSPQNTGELFFGEGSRLTVL.

This clone showed up many times. The chain joins TRBV2 to TRBJ2-2; 8 positions agree with TRBD2. The CDR3 is made up of 15 amino acids. V trimming: 4 bases; J trimming: 4 bases; junction bases outside the gene matches: 5. The germline V gene has CDR1 SNHLY and CDR2 FYNNEI. The CDR3 DNA follows: TGTGCCAGCAGTGGGACTAGCCCTCTCACCGGGGAGCTGTTTTTT. This encodes CASSGTSPLTGELFF.

In its sample, this clone ranks as medium-sized (0.01 to 0.1%). This chain uses TRBV28 with TRBJ1-4; the D is unclear. The V gene lost 7 bases and the J gene lost 0 bases, with 9 bases spanning the gap. CDR1 and CDR2 from the germline V gene are MDHEN and SYDVKM. The CDR3 length is 14 residues. CDR3 amino acids: CASTSTSTNEKLFF. In DNA, the CDR3 is TGTGCCAGCACCTCGACATCAACTAATGAAAAACTGTTTTTT.

The table lists this clone with a few counts. The chain employs TRBV20-1 and TRBJ1-2, with D uncertain. V lost 0 bases and J lost 7, with 6 bases in between. Germline assignment: CDR1 DFQATT and CDR2 SNEGSKA (reference sequence). CDR3 size: 11 residues. CDR3 nucleotide sequence: TGCAGTGCTAGAGATCAAGGTGGCTACACCTTC. It yields the protein CSARDQGGYTF.

This clone was seen ten or more times. The chain has TRBV6-4 and TRBJ1-2, with D possibly matching TRBD1 (6 bases). V lost 6 bases to trimming and J lost 6 bases, with 17 bases between them. The V gene's germline CDR1 is MRHNA and CDR2 SNTAGT. The CDR3 length is 14 residues. The chain's CDR3 is CASRADGGGNGYTF. The CDR3, as DNA: TGTGCCAGCAGGGCCGATGGGGGCGGAAATGGCTACACCTTC.

Ten or more counts support this clone. This chain uses TRBV7-2 with TRBJ2-7; D may be TRBD1 (5 bases). V was pared by 2 bases and J by 7 bases, with 9 bases between. CDR3 length equals 12 residues. Per germline, CDR1 SGHTA and CDR2 FQGNSA. CDR3 nucleotide sequence: TGTGCCAGCAGCTTACGGCCAGGGGAGCAGTACTTC. Protein sequence: CASSLRPGEQYF.

This clone appeared many times. The rearrangement joins TRBV28 to TRBJ1-1; D is unresolved. CDR3 length equals 15 residues. Trimming cost V 3 bases and J 0 bases, with 11 bases left between them. Germline CDR1 reads MDHEN; CDR2 reads SYDVKM. CDR3 region: CASSFEQFMNTEAFF. The CDR3 DNA is TGTGCCAGCAGTTTCGAACAGTTTATGAACACTGAAGCTTTCTTT.

The sample holds many counts of this clone. V gene TRBV5-4 combines with J gene TRBJ1-1, with a tentative D call TRBD1 (5 bases). Per the germline V gene, CDR1 is SGHNT and CDR2 is YYREEE (reference sequence). The length of the CDR3 is 13 residues. The germline V and J ends were trimmed by 0 bases and 7 bases, with 10 bases remaining between them. DNA for the CDR3: TGTGCCAGCAGCTTGGCACCCCAGGGTGAAGCTTTCTTT. It specifies CASSLAPQGEAFF.

Many counts were recorded for this clone. The gene calls are TRBV7-2 and TRBJ2-3; weak D call: TRBD2 (5 bases). Germline loops: CDR1 SGHTA, CDR2 FQGNSA. Trimming left V 4 bases short and J 0 bases short, with 11 bases between. This CDR3 spans 15 amino acids. CDR3: CASSSRRTSTDTQYF. DNA of the CDR3: TGTGCCAGCAGCTCCCGCAGGACTAGCACAGATACGCAGTATTTT.

This clone was observed at least ten times. The chain is built from TRBV6-1 and TRBJ2-7; the D gene is possibly TRBD1 (6 bases). The V end was cut by 5 bases, the J end by 4 bases, with 18 bases between. The CDR3 contains 15 residues. Germline CDR1 reads MNHNS; CDR2 reads SASEGT. The CDR3 sequence is CASSPNPGQRYEQYF. In DNA, the CDR3 is TGTGCCAGCAGTCCAAATCCCGGACAGAGATACGAGCAGTACTTC.

The sample holds many counts of this clone. The chain carries TRBV7-2 and TRBJ2-2, with 11 bases fitting TRBD2. There are 15 residues in the CDR3. The ends lost 2 bases at V and 4 bases at J; junction bases unmatched: 0. Germline lookup yields CDR1 SGHTA and CDR2 FQGNSA. CDR3 coding DNA: TGTGCCAGCAGCTTACTAGCGGGGGGCACCGGGGAGCTGTTTTTT. It translates to CASSLLAGGTGELFF.

This clone was picked up many times. The CDR3 is CASSLAGGRGNSPLHF. The CDR3 DNA follows: TGTGCCAGCAGCTTAGCGGGCGGCAGGGGTAATTCACCCCTCCACTTT. V is TRBV7-8 and J is TRBJ1-6; possibly TRBD1 for D (6 bases). V was shortened by 0 bases and J by 6 bases, with 12 bases between the two germline ends. This CDR3 comprises 16 residues. From germline, CDR1 is SGHVS and CDR2 FQNEAQ.

Ten or more counts support this clone. This sequence joins TRBV24-1 and TRBJ1-2, with D unresolved. Trimming cost V 3 bases and J 4 bases, with 2 bases left between them. CDR1 and CDR2 from the germline V gene are KGHDR and SFDVKD. The CDR3 loop spans 11 amino acids. CDR3 loop: CATSDLYGYTF. CDR3 nucleotides: TGTGCCACCAGTGATCTCTATGGCTACACCTTC.

About this clone itself: Possible read error: a much larger clone is one base away. Other DNA variants within this sample encode the same CDR3. This chain connects TRBV9 to TRBJ2-7, with TRBD1 identical over 7 bases. Germline CDR1 SGDLS, CDR2 YYNGEE. J lost 2 bases, V lost 8 bases, and 13 bases had no gene match. The CDR3 extends over 15 amino acids. The CDR3 coding sequence is TGTGCCAGTAGTTTCAAACAGGGGACGGCCTACGAGCAGTACTTC. It codes for CASSFKQGTAYEQYF.